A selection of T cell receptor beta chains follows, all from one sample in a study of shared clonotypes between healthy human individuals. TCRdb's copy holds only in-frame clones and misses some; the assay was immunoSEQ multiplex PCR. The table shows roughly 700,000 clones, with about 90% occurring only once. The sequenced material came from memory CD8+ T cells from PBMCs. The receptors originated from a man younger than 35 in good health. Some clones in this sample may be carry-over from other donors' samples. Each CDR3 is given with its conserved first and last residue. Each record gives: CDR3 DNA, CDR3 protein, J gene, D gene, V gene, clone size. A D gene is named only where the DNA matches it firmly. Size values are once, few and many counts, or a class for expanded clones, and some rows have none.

cdr3_nt: TGTGCCAGTAGTATTAATGGGGGAGGTCCGCCTGAAGCTTTCTTT
cdr3_aa: CASSINGGGPPEAFF
j_call: TRBJ1-1
d_call: NA
v_call: TRBV19
clone_size: NA

cdr3_nt: TGTGCCAGCAGCCAGAAGGGGGGAACTGAAGCTTTCTTT
cdr3_aa: CASSQKGGTEAFF
j_call: TRBJ1-1
d_call: NA
v_call: TRBV7-9
clone_size: NA

cdr3_nt: TGCAGCTCGGGACAGATGAACACTGAAGCTTTCTTT
cdr3_aa: CSSGQMNTEAFF
j_call: TRBJ1-1
d_call: TRBD1
v_call: TRBV29-1
clone_size: NA

cdr3_nt: TGTGCCACCAGCAGCCCCATAGAGTCTAGCGGGATGAGAAGTGAGCAGTTCTTC
cdr3_aa: CATSSPIESSGMRSEQFF
j_call: TRBJ2-1
d_call: TRBD2
v_call: TRBV15
clone_size: few

cdr3_nt: TGCGCCAGCAGCTCTGCCAGGGGGGAGCAGTACTTC
cdr3_aa: CASSSARGEQYF
j_call: TRBJ2-7
d_call: TRBD1
v_call: TRBV5-1
clone_size: NA

cdr3_nt: TGTGCCATCAGTGAGTCGAGGGGCTCGTCGGGCTACACCTTC
cdr3_aa: CAISESRGSSGYTF
j_call: TRBJ1-2
d_call: NA
v_call: TRBV10-3
clone_size: NA

cdr3_nt: TGTGCCAGCTCACCAATTTCGTCCTGGAGCTCCTACAATGAGCAGTTCTTC
cdr3_aa: CASSPISSWSSYNEQFF
j_call: TRBJ2-1
d_call: NA
v_call: TRBV18
clone_size: NA

cdr3_nt: TGCGCCAGCAGCCAAGTTTGGAATCGGGAGACAGATACGCAGTATTTT
cdr3_aa: CASSQVWNRETDTQYF
j_call: TRBJ2-3
d_call: NA
v_call: TRBV4-3
clone_size: once

cdr3_nt: TGTGCCAGCAGCACCAGCCAGGGGCGACCATACGAGCAGTACTTC
cdr3_aa: CASSTSQGRPYEQYF
j_call: TRBJ2-7
d_call: NA
v_call: TRBV5-6
clone_size: NA

cdr3_nt: TGTGCCAGCAGTGAAGTGATAGGACAAGGTCGGGATGAGCAGTTCTTC
cdr3_aa: CASSEVIGQGRDEQFF
j_call: TRBJ2-1
d_call: NA
v_call: TRBV2
clone_size: NA

cdr3_nt: TGTGCCAGTAGTATCAGGGGTTGGAGCACTGAAGCTTTCTTT
cdr3_aa: CASSIRGWSTEAFF
j_call: TRBJ1-1
d_call: NA
v_call: TRBV19
clone_size: NA

cdr3_nt: TGTGCCAGCAGGGGCGGGTGGACGGGCTACACCTTC
cdr3_aa: CASRGGWTGYTF
j_call: TRBJ1-2
d_call: NA
v_call: TRBV27
clone_size: NA

cdr3_nt: TGTGCCAGCAGTGAAAACAGGGACTATGGCTACACCTTC
cdr3_aa: CASSENRDYGYTF
j_call: TRBJ1-2
d_call: NA
v_call: TRBV25-1
clone_size: NA

cdr3_nt: TGCGCCAGCAGTGAGTCGAGGGCAGGGGGCATCACAGATACGCAGTATTTT
cdr3_aa: CASSESRAGGITDTQYF
j_call: TRBJ2-3
d_call: TRBD1
v_call: TRBV10-1
clone_size: NA

cdr3_nt: TGTGCCAGCAGCGTCCGTAGCCTGGATGGCTACACCTTC
cdr3_aa: CASSVRSLDGYTF
j_call: TRBJ1-2
d_call: NA
v_call: TRBV5-6
clone_size: NA

cdr3_nt: TGTGCCAGCAGCTTAGTCGACGGGCAGAATGAAAAACTGTTTTTT
cdr3_aa: CASSLVDGQNEKLFF
j_call: TRBJ1-4
d_call: NA
v_call: TRBV7-9
clone_size: NA

cdr3_nt: TGTGCCTGGAGTGTACGAGGGTCGAGAAGTGAAAAACTGTTTTTT
cdr3_aa: CAWSVRGSRSEKLFF
j_call: TRBJ1-4
d_call: NA
v_call: TRBV30
clone_size: NA

cdr3_nt: TGTGCCAGCAGTTACGGCGAAACCAACTATGGCTACACCTTC
cdr3_aa: CASSYGETNYGYTF
j_call: TRBJ1-2
d_call: NA
v_call: TRBV6-5
clone_size: NA

cdr3_nt: TGTGCCAGCAGCTACGGGACAGGGGGCTATGGCTACACCTTC
cdr3_aa: CASSYGTGGYGYTF
j_call: TRBJ1-2
d_call: TRBD1
v_call: TRBV11-2
clone_size: NA

cdr3_nt: TGTGCCAGCAGCGGATTTCAGGGGTTAGGTACGCAGTATTTT
cdr3_aa: CASSGFQGLGTQYF
j_call: TRBJ2-3
d_call: NA
v_call: TRBV7-9
clone_size: NA

cdr3_nt: TGTGCCAGCAGCCAAGGAATTGCTAGCGAAGCCAACGTCCTGACTTTC
cdr3_aa: CASSQGIASEANVLTF
j_call: TRBJ2-6
d_call: NA
v_call: TRBV4-2
clone_size: NA

cdr3_nt: TGTGCCAGCAGCTTAGGAAGGACAGGGGCTAACTATGGCTACACCTTC
cdr3_aa: CASSLGRTGANYGYTF
j_call: TRBJ1-2
d_call: TRBD1
v_call: TRBV13
clone_size: once

cdr3_nt: TGTGCCAGCAGTTTACGGGGGGGGTATAGCAATCAGCCCCAGCATTTT
cdr3_aa: CASSLRGGYSNQPQHF
j_call: TRBJ1-5
d_call: NA
v_call: TRBV27
clone_size: NA

cdr3_nt: TGTGCCAGCAGACCTGGGACGCCGCCCTACGAGCAGTACTTC
cdr3_aa: CASRPGTPPYEQYF
j_call: TRBJ2-7
d_call: NA
v_call: TRBV7-2
clone_size: NA

cdr3_nt: TGTGCCAGCAGTATATTCGGAGCATACAATGAGCAGTTCTTC
cdr3_aa: CASSIFGAYNEQFF
j_call: TRBJ2-1
d_call: NA
v_call: TRBV27
clone_size: NA

cdr3_nt: TGTGCCAGCAGCTTATTCCGGTACACTGAAGCTTTCTTT
cdr3_aa: CASSLFRYTEAFF
j_call: TRBJ1-1
d_call: NA
v_call: TRBV7-3
clone_size: NA

cdr3_nt: TGTGCCAGCAACCAGGGAAGTTTGAGCACAGATACGCAGTATTTT
cdr3_aa: CASNQGSLSTDTQYF
j_call: TRBJ2-3
d_call: NA
v_call: TRBV28
clone_size: NA

cdr3_nt: TGTGCCAGCAGCGTGGGGACAGGCTTCTACGAGCAGTACTTC
cdr3_aa: CASSVGTGFYEQYF
j_call: TRBJ2-7
d_call: TRBD1
v_call: TRBV9
clone_size: NA

cdr3_nt: TGTGCCAGCAGGGGACAGGGGACCACTGAAGCTTTCTTT
cdr3_aa: CASRGQGTTEAFF
j_call: TRBJ1-1
d_call: TRBD1
v_call: TRBV6-5
clone_size: NA

cdr3_nt: TGTGCCAGCACCCCCCGTATAGGGACAGAGACCTACGAGCAGTACTTC
cdr3_aa: CASTPRIGTETYEQYF
j_call: TRBJ2-7
d_call: TRBD1
v_call: TRBV7-9
clone_size: few

cdr3_nt: TGTGCCAGCAGCTTGAGCAGCTTCTACGAGCAGTACTTC
cdr3_aa: CASSLSSFYEQYF
j_call: TRBJ2-7
d_call: NA
v_call: TRBV7-8
clone_size: NA

cdr3_nt: TGCGCCAGCAGCCTGACTAGCGGGAGTAACGAGCAGTACTTC
cdr3_aa: CASSLTSGSNEQYF
j_call: TRBJ2-7
d_call: TRBD2
v_call: TRBV4-1
clone_size: NA

cdr3_nt: TGTGCCAGCAGCGGAAGGACTAGCGGATTCTCCTACAATGAGCAGTTCTTC
cdr3_aa: CASSGRTSGFSYNEQFF
j_call: TRBJ2-1
d_call: TRBD2
v_call: TRBV9
clone_size: many

cdr3_nt: TGCAGCGCTGTCGGGCTAGCCTTACGGACAGATACGCAGTATTTT
cdr3_aa: CSAVGLALRTDTQYF
j_call: TRBJ2-3
d_call: NA
v_call: TRBV29-1
clone_size: NA

cdr3_nt: TGCGCCAGCACTGGGCGGTCCGGAAAACTGTTTTTT
cdr3_aa: CASTGRSGKLFF
j_call: TRBJ1-4
d_call: NA
v_call: TRBV4-1
clone_size: once

cdr3_nt: TGTGCCAGCAGTTCAGCCGGGACGGGGCATAGTTACTATGGCTACACCTTC
cdr3_aa: CASSSAGTGHSYYGYTF
j_call: TRBJ1-2
d_call: NA
v_call: TRBV28
clone_size: NA

cdr3_nt: TGCAGCGTATTAGGGCGGGGAGTCTACGAGCAGTACTTC
cdr3_aa: CSVLGRGVYEQYF
j_call: TRBJ2-7
d_call: NA
v_call: TRBV29-1
clone_size: NA

cdr3_nt: TGTGCCAGCAGCTTACTTGGGGGTTACTATGGCTACACCTTC
cdr3_aa: CASSLLGGYYGYTF
j_call: TRBJ1-2
d_call: NA
v_call: TRBV7-2
clone_size: NA

cdr3_nt: TGTGCCAGCAGCGAGACCTCTGAGGAGACCCAGTACTTC
cdr3_aa: CASSETSEETQYF
j_call: TRBJ2-5
d_call: NA
v_call: TRBV9
clone_size: NA

cdr3_nt: TGCGCCAGCAGCCAAGACAGGGTAACCTCCTACGAGCAGTACTTC
cdr3_aa: CASSQDRVTSYEQYF
j_call: TRBJ2-7
d_call: NA
v_call: TRBV4-3
clone_size: NA

cdr3_nt: TGTGCCAGTAGTATAGGTGCCGTAGGATTCTCCTACAATGAGCAGTTCTTC
cdr3_aa: CASSIGAVGFSYNEQFF
j_call: TRBJ2-1
d_call: NA
v_call: TRBV19
clone_size: NA

cdr3_nt: TGTGCCAGCAGCGCCCGGGACAGACCCTACGAGCAGTACTTC
cdr3_aa: CASSARDRPYEQYF
j_call: TRBJ2-7
d_call: TRBD1
v_call: TRBV9
clone_size: NA

cdr3_nt: TGTGCCAGCAGTTTCTTTGGGACCTACAATGAGCAGTTCTTC
cdr3_aa: CASSFFGTYNEQFF
j_call: TRBJ2-1
d_call: NA
v_call: TRBV27
clone_size: NA

cdr3_nt: TGTGCCAGCAGACCTAACTACAGGGCCAATGAGCAGTTCTTC
cdr3_aa: CASRPNYRANEQFF
j_call: TRBJ2-1
d_call: NA
v_call: TRBV11-2
clone_size: once

cdr3_nt: TGTGCCAGCAGGCATTGGGGGACTAGCGGGGCTAGCTCCTACAATGAGCAGTTCTTC
cdr3_aa: CASRHWGTSGASSYNEQFF
j_call: TRBJ2-1
d_call: TRBD2
v_call: TRBV5-8
clone_size: NA